This T cell receptor (beta chain) was sequenced during a study of blood T cell repertoires in COVID-19. Authors' processing steps: Amplification of reference gene primers provided the estimated nucleated cell counts. Clones were read by immunoSEQ multiplex PCR, and TCRdb kept only the in-frame ones, dropping some. V and J calls and clone size are those listed in that table; D and trimming were worked out from the DNA. Among 93,000 or so clones listed, about 90% were seen once. This CDR3 region has 16 residues. J lost 3 bases, V lost 5 bases, and 9 bases had no gene match. The germline gives CDR1 SEHNR, CDR2 FQNEAQ (reference sequence). The count of this clone is one.

This rearrangement joins TRBV7-9 to TRBJ2-2; 7 nucleotides agree with TRBD2. This clonotype was obtained from a human donor in a cohort sampled during active COVID-19. What was sequenced was peripheral blood. DNA for the CDR3: TGTGCCAGCAGCCGTATATCGGGGGGTGACACCGGGGAGCTGTTTTTT. Its protein product is CASSRISGGDTGELFF.